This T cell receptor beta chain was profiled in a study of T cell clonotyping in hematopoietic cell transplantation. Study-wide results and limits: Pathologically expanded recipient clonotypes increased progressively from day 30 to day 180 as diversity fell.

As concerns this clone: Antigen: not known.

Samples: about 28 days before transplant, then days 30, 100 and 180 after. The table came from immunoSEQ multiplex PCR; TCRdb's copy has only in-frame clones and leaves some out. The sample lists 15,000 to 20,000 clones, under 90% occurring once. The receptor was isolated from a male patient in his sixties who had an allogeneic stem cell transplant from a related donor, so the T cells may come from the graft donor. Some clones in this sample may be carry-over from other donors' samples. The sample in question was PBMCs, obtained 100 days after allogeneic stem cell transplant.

The CDR3 protein is CASSLPRSDLGYEQYF. Written as DNA, the CDR3 is TGTGCCAGCAGTTTACCCCGGTCCGACCTCGGCTACGAGCAGTACTTC. The V gene is TRBV28, the J gene TRBJ2-7; D gene ambiguous. The CDR3 extends over 16 amino acids. Trimming pared 2 bases from V and 3 bases from J, leaving 17 bases between. CDR1 is MDHEN, CDR2 SYDVKM, per germline.